This T cell receptor beta chain was sequenced during a study of T cells in localized non-small cell lung cancer. General observations from the study: There was higher T cell clonality in uninvolved adjacent lung than in tumor, and it was highest there. Detection in adjacent lung was observed for a median around 50 of the top 100 tumor clones.

The CDR3 length is 12 residues. Germline lookup yields CDR1 MDHEN and CDR2 SYDVKM. The V segment lost 2 bases and the J segment 8 bases; nucleotides outside the gene matches: 0. Some clones are missing from TCRdb's copy, which holds only in-frame ones; the method was immunoSEQ multiplex PCR. The data contain around 41,000 clones, over 75% of them seen just once; the ten biggest clones take up about 11%. Concerning this clone itself: Its antigen remains unidentified.

The input for sequencing was PBMCs, taken before any cancer treatment. V is TRBV28 and J is TRBJ2-1, with TRBD2 matching over 7 bases. The sequence was obtained from a woman aged 40 to 75 with stage II lung adenocarcinoma. Written as DNA, the CDR3 is TGTGCCAGCAGTTTAGGACTAGATGAGCAGTTCTTC. Its translation: CASSLGLDEQFF. The full variable domain, rest sourced from reference TRBV28 and TRBJ2-1, is DVKVTQSSRYLVKRTGEKVFLECVQDMDHENMFWYRQDPGLGLRLIYFSYDVKMKEKGDIPEGYSVSREKKERFSLILESASTNQTSMYLCASSLGLDEQFFGPGTRLTVL.